The TCR beta chain described here comes from a study of blood T cells in healthy people across ages. Overall study results and limits: Researchers deemed the diversity estimates from one million T cells underestimates.

A J-beta primer mix and a sample-barcoded 5' primer were used in a second PCR of about 6 to 12 cycles. CDR3-containing paired-end reads numbering at least 3 million came from each sample. Each CDR3 protein gets one entry after TCRdb re-called the 5' RACE reads with MiXCR. This table has some 690,000 distinct CDR3 sequences, about a fifth appearing once. Germline loops: CDR1 LNHNV, CDR2 YYDKDF (reference sequence). The CDR3 totals 16 residues. Between the trimmed V and J ends, which lost 3 bases and 8 bases, there was a span of 20 bases. A word on this clonotype: Its antigen is currently unknown.

The J gene is TRBJ2-1, the V gene TRBV15; D is possibly TRBD1 or TRBD2 (5 bases each). This sequence was found in a man between 65 and 85 years old in good health. The material sequenced was blood. The CDR3 coding sequence is TGTGCCACCAGCAGTTTGCCTAGCTGGGGGACGTATGAGCAGTTCTTC. This gives the protein CATSSLPSWGTYEQFF.